A single sample is the source of the 17 T cell receptor beta chains below, sequenced in a study of cytomegalovirus exposure and HLA in healthy donors. PCR employed 60 Vbeta and 13 Jbeta primers. The repertoire was sequenced with immunoSEQ multiplex PCR; TCRdb's copy has only in-frame clones and lacks some. The sample holds about 170,000 clones, 82% seen once. The sequenced material came from PBMCs. These TCRs come from a male donor in good health and CMV-seronegative.

This clone appeared a few times. The chain uses TRBV27 and TRBJ1-6; a weak D match, TRBD1 (6 bases). The CDR3 is 15 residues long. CDR1 and CDR2 (germline): MNHEY, SMNVEV (reference sequence). The V and J ends lost 6 bases and 9 bases respectively, with 18 bases between them. The CDR3 nucleotides read TGTGCCAGCAGCCTGACAGGTGTTGGAAGTTCACCCCTCCACTTT. Its protein is CASSLTGVGSSPLHF.

The chain is built from TRBV7-9 and TRBJ1-2; 7 nucleotides agree with TRBD1. There are 15 residues in the CDR3. Germline-derived CDR1 and CDR2 are SEHNR and FQNEAQ (reference sequence). With V trimmed by 2 bases and J by 4 bases, 7 bases remained unmatched. CDR3 nucleotide sequence: TGTGCCAGCAGCTTACAGGGGGTTGTTGGCTATGGCTACACCTTC. Its translation is CASSLQGVVGYGYTF.

This clone was picked up one time. The V gene is TRBV11-3, the J gene TRBJ2-5; tentative D call: TRBD1 (6 bases). The CDR3 covers 14 residues. The V gene lost 5 bases and the J gene lost 1 base, with 11 bases spanning the gap. Germline CDR1 SGHNT, CDR2 YENEEA. Here the CDR3 DNA reads TGTGCCAGCAGCACGGGACATAGCCAAGAGACCCAGTACTTC. This sequence encodes CASSTGHSQETQYF. Full variable domain (remainder filled in from reference TRBV11-3 and TRBJ2-5): EAGVVQSPRYKIIEKKQPVAFWCNPISGHNTLYWYLQNLGQGPELLIRYENEEAVDDSQLPKDRFSAERLKGVDSTLKIQPAELGDSAVYLCASSTGHSQETQYFGPGTRLLVL.

The chain uses TRBV6-1 and TRBJ2-5; 8 nucleotides align to TRBD1. The CDR3 spans 19 residues. V was pared by 0 bases and J by 2 bases, with 14 bases of the junction left unmatched. From germline, CDR1 is MNHNS and CDR2 SASEGT. The CDR3, as DNA: TGTGCCAGCAGTGAAGCGCGAAACCCGATAAACAGGGGGCAAGAGACCCAGTACTTC. Translating it yields CASSEARNPINRGQETQYF.

This sequence joins TRBV19 and TRBJ1-5; no reliable D call. Germline V gene sequence: CDR1 LNHDA, CDR2 SQIVND (reference sequence). The CDR3 is made up of 20 amino acids. Trimming took off 3 bases at V and 0 bases at J, with 24 bases between the two ends. The CDR3 DNA is TGTGCCAGTAGTATTGAATCCGGAGTCATAGACCCCTATAGCAATCAGCCCCAGCATTTT. The encoded protein is CASSIESGVIDPYSNQPQHF.

The chain employs TRBV19 and TRBJ2-5; D is unresolved. V was pared by 3 bases and J by 5 bases, with 13 bases between. Germline-derived CDR1 and CDR2 are LNHDA and SQIVND (reference sequence). The length of the CDR3 is 14 residues. The CDR3 DNA reads as TGTGCCAGTAGTATCCCCCCCAACGAGGAGACCCAGTACTTC. It specifies CASSIPPNEETQYF.

The chain carries TRBV5-4 and TRBJ1-6, with 12 bases lining up with TRBD1. After removal of 4 bases from V and 9 bases from J, the junction contained 5 bases not matched to a gene. The CDR3 totals 15 residues. Germline values: CDR1 SGHNT, CDR2 YYREEE (reference sequence). Here the CDR3 DNA reads TGTGCCAGCAGCCCGGGACAGGGGGCTAGTTCACCCCTCCACTTT. Translation gives CASSPGQGASSPLHF.

J is TRBJ1-1 and V is TRBV9; maybe TRBD1 (5 bases). The CDR3 sequence is 16 residues long. Per the germline V gene, CDR1 is SGDLS and CDR2 is YYNGEE. V lost 2 bases and J 4 bases, leaving 18 bases between the germline ends. DNA of the CDR3: TGTGCCAGCAGCGTTTCGGGGGAGGGAAGGGGCACTGAAGCTTTCTTT. Its protein is CASSVSGEGRGTEAFF.

The rearrangement joins TRBV19 to TRBJ2-2, with 7 nucleotides matching TRBD1. CDR1 and CDR2 from the germline V gene are LNHDA and SQIVND (reference sequence). The CDR3 is made up of 14 amino acids. Trimming removed 6 bases from V and 4 bases from J; junction bases left unmatched: 5. The CDR3 DNA is TGTGCCAGTAGAGACAGGGCGGGCACCGGGGAGCTGTTTTTT. Protein product: CASRDRAGTGELFF.

The chain joins TRBV21-1 to TRBJ2-3; the table gives TRBD2 as D, unverified against the DNA. TRBV21-1 is listed as a pseudogene. CDR3 length equals 15 residues. CDR3 residues: CASSQAVLAKNTQYF. Here the CDR3 DNA reads TGTGCCAGCAGCCAGGCGGTACTAGCAAAAAATACGCAGTATTTT.

Worth noting for this clone: An end of the junction does not agree with germline; a read error may underlie this. This chain connects TRBV7-9 to TRBJ1-3; TRBD1 aligns across 9 bases. Germline CDR1 is SEHNR and CDR2 is FQNEAQ (reference sequence). This CDR3 contains 16 residues. The CDR3 DNA is TGTTCCAGCACCACCGGGACAGGGAGCTCTGGAAACACCATATATTTT. Amino acids: CSSTTGTGSSGNTIYF. The variable domain in full, completed from reference TRBV7-9 and TRBJ1-3, reads DTGVSQNPRHKITKRGQNVTFRCDPISEHNRLYWYRQTLGQGPEFLTYFQNEAQLEKSRLLSDRFSAERPKGSFSTLEIQRTEQGDSAMYLCSSTTGTGSSGNTIYFGEGSWLTVV.

This chain links TRBV10-3 with TRBJ2-7; D perhaps matches TRBD1 (7 bases). This CDR3 is 20 amino acids long. CDR1 is ENHRY, CDR2 SYGVKD, per germline. Trimming took 0 bases from V and 1 from J, leaving 25 bases between them. CDR3 bases: TGTGCCATCAGTGAGTCGAATAAGTCAGGCGGGCAGGGGGGTTCCTACGAGCAGTACTTC. The encoded protein is CAISESNKSGGQGGSYEQYF.

This chain uses TRBV30 with TRBJ2-7; tentatively, D is TRBD1 (9 bases). Per the germline V gene, CDR1 is GTSNPN and CDR2 is SVGIG (reference sequence). The CDR3 has 22 residues. V was shortened by 0 bases and J by 2 bases, with 35 bases between the two germline ends. The CDR3 sequence is CAWSVGGTGLLKAGVSPYEQYF. DNA of the CDR3: TGTGCCTGGAGTGTCGGCGGGACAGGGCTCTTAAAAGCGGGAGTGTCTCCCTACGAGCAGTACTTC.

The rearrangement links TRBV6-6 to TRBJ2-1, with 10 bases fitting TRBD2. From germline, CDR1 is MNHNY and CDR2 SVGAGI (reference sequence). Germline trimming cut 10 bases from V and 7 bases from J; bases unmatched to any gene: 7. This CDR3 comprises 13 residues. CDR3 sequence: CATSGSIMNEQFF. CDR3 DNA: TGTGCCACTAGCGGGAGCATCATGAATGAGCAGTTCTTC.

This clone was detected only once. This chain uses TRBV5-1 with TRBJ2-7, with TRBD1 matching 10 bases. The ends lost 1 base at V and 7 bases at J; junction bases unmatched: 8. CDR3 length equals 15 residues. The germline gives CDR1 SGHRS, CDR2 YFSETQ. CDR3: CASSLWGQGLGEQYF. The CDR3 nucleotides are TGCGCCAGCAGCTTGTGGGGACAGGGGCTTGGGGAGCAGTACTTC. The whole variable domain, remainder taken from reference TRBV5-1 and TRBJ2-7, is KAGVTQTPRYLIKTRGQQVTLSCSPISGHRSVSWYQQTPGQGLQFLFEYFSETQRNKGNFPGRFSGRQFSNSRSEMNVSTLELGDSALYLCASSLWGQGLGEQYFGPGTRLTVT.

V is TRBV19 and J is TRBJ1-1; a weak D match, TRBD1 (6 bases). This CDR3 has 13 amino acids. The germline gives CDR1 LNHDA, CDR2 SQIVND (reference sequence). Trimming left V 7 bases short and J 0 bases short, with 9 bases between. In nucleotides, the CDR3 is TGTGCCAGTATGGGGGACATGAACACTGAAGCTTTCTTT. Protein product: CASMGDMNTEAFF.

The chain has TRBV29-1 and TRBJ1-2, with a tentative D call TRBD1 (6 bases). Trimming took 4 bases from V and 6 from J, leaving 15 bases between them. Looked up from germline, CDR1 is SQVTM and CDR2 is ANQGSEA. The CDR3 sequence is 13 residues long. The CDR3 loop is CSVADVPGDGYTF. CDR3 DNA sequence: TGCAGCGTTGCAGATGTCCCAGGGGATGGCTACACCTTC.